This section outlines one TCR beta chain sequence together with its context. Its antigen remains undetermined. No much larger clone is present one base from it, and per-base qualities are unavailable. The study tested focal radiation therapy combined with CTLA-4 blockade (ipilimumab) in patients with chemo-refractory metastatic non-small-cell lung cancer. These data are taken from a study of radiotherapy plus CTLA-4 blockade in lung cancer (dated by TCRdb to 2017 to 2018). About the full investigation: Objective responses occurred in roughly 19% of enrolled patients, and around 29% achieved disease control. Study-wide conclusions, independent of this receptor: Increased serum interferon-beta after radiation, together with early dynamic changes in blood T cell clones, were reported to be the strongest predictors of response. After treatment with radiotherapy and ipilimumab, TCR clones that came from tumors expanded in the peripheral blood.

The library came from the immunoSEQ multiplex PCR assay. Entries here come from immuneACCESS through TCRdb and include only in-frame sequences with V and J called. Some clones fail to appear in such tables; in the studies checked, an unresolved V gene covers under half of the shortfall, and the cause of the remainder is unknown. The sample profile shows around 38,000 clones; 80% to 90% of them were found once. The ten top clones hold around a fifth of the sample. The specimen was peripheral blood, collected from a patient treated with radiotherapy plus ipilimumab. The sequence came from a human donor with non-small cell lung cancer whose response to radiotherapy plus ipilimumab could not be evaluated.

The DNA reads TGTGCCAGCAGCTTATCCCCCGGACAGCTGATGAACACTGAAGCTTTCTTT. Translated, it reads CASSLSPGQLMNTEAFF. The V and J segments used are TRBV7-2 and TRBJ1-1; the D segment could be TRBD1, given 6 matching bases. V loses 2 bases of germline sequence and J loses 0 bases, and the interval between the two ends is 16 bases. CDR1 SGHTA and CDR2 FQGNSA were looked up in the germline V gene. From the cysteine through the phenylalanine, the CDR3 covers 17 amino acids. Only the CDR3 portion is preserved as DNA: 51 bases, with reading frame beginning at the first base. The full variable domain, completed from the reference TRBV7-2 and TRBJ1-1 proteins outside the CDR3, reads GAGVSQSPSNKVTEKGKDVELRCDPISGHTALYWYRQSLGQGLEFLIYFQGNSAPDKSGLPSDRFSAERTGGSVSTLTIQRTQQEDSAVYLCASSLSPGQLMNTEAFFGQGTRLTVV.